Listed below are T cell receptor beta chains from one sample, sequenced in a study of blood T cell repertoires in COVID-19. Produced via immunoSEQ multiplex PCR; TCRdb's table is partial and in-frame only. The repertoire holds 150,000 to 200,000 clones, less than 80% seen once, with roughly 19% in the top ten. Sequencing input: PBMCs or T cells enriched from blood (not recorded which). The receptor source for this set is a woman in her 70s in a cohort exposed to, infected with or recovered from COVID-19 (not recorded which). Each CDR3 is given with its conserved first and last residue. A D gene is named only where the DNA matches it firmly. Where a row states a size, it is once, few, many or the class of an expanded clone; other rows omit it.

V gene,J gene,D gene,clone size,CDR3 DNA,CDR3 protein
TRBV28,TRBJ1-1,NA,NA,TGTGCCAGCAGTCCCGTAGGAGGACGAACTGAAGCTTTCTTT,CASSPVGGRTEAFF
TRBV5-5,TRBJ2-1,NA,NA,TGTGCCAGCAGCCCCATGAGGAGGGTAGACCATGAGCAGTTCTTC,CASSPMRRVDHEQFF
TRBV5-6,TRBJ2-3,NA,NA,TGTGCCAGCAGCTTGGGGGGGCACCACGATACGCAGTATTTT,CASSLGGHHDTQYF
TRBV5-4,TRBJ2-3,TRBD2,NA,TGTGCCAGCACCCCACGTGGAACTAGCGGGGGCCTATTCACAGATACGCAGTATTTT,CASTPRGTSGGLFTDTQYF
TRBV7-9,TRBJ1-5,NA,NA,TGTGCCAGCAGCTTATACGGTGGCAATCAGCCCCAGCATTTT,CASSLYGGNQPQHF
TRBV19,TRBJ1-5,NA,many,TGTGCCAGTAGTATAGGAACGGGATGGGATCAGCCCCAGCATTTT,CASSIGTGWDQPQHF
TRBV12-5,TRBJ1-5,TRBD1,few,TGTGCTAGTGGGCCCGAGGGACAGGGCTTGTGGCCCCAGCATTTT,CASGPEGQGLWPQHF
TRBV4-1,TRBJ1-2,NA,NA,TGCGCCAGCCAAGGGGCAGCTGAGGACTACACCTTC,CASQGAAEDYTF
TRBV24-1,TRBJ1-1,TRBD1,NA,TGTGCCACCAGTGATTTGCAAACCGATATTCCGGACAGGTCGGACCCGGTGAACACTGAAGCTTTCTTT,CATSDLQTDIPDRSDPVNTEAFF
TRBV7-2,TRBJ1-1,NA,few,TGTGCCAGCAGCTTTCAGCGCGGGGACACTGAAGCTTTCTTT,CASSFQRGDTEAFF
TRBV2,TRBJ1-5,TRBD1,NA,TGTGCCAGCAGTTCACAGGGGACGGGCAATCAGCCCCAGCATTTT,CASSSQGTGNQPQHF
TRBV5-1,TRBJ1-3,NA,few,TGCGCCAGCAGCAGCGGGCCCTCTGGAAACACCATATATTTT,CASSSGPSGNTIYF
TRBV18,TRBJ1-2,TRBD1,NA,TGTGCCAGCTCACCTAACAATAGACAGGGGCCCGGCTACACCTTC,CASSPNNRQGPGYTF
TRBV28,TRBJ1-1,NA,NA,TGTGCCAGCAGTTTACAGGGCCTCAACACTGAAGCTTTCTTT,CASSLQGLNTEAFF
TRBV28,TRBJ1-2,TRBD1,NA,TGTGCCAGCAGACTGGGACAGAGAAATGGCTACACCTTC,CASRLGQRNGYTF
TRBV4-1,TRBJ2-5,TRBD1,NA,TGCGCCAGCAGCCGCTTCCAGGGGGCCCTGATCCAAGAGACCCAGTACTTC,CASSRFQGALIQETQYF
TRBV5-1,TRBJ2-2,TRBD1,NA,TGCGCCAGCAGCATCGGGACAGCGAACACCGGGGAGCTGTTTTTT,CASSIGTANTGELFF
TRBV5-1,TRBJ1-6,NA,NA,TGCGCCAGCAACCCGGGCCTCGGGAGCTCCTATAATTCACCCCTCCACTTT,CASNPGLGSSYNSPLHF
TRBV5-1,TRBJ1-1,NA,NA,TGCGCCAGCGGTCCGGGATCGCTGGTAACGAACACTGAAGCTTTCTTT,CASGPGSLVTNTEAFF
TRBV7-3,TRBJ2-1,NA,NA,TGTGCCAGCAGCCCGCTCCCAGGCTACAATGAGCAGTTCTTC,CASSPLPGYNEQFF
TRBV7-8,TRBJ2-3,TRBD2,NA,TGTGCCAGCAGCCAGTGGGGGGGAGTGGGAACAGATACGCAGTATTTT,CASSQWGGVGTDTQYF
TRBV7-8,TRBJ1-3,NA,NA,TGTGCCAGCAGCTTAGGGCGGACTTTCTCTGGAAACACCATATATTTT,CASSLGRTFSGNTIYF
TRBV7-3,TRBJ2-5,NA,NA,TGTGCCAGCAGTCGACCGGGAGAGACCCAGTACTTC,CASSRPGETQYF
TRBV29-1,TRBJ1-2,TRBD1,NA,TGCAGCGCTGACGGCGGACAGGGGGATTATGGCTACACCTTC,CSADGGQGDYGYTF
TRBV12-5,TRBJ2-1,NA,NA,TGTGCTAGTGGTTTAGGCCGAGGCTCCTACAATGAGCAGTTCTTC,CASGLGRGSYNEQFF
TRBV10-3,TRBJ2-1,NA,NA,TGTGCCATCGGGAGTCTAGACCGCAATGAGCAGTTCTTC,CAIGSLDRNEQFF
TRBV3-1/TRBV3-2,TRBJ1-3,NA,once,TGTGCCAGCAGCCTGACAGGCACTGGAAACACCATATATTTT,CASSLTGTGNTIYF
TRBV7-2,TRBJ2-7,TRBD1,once,TGTGCCAGCAGCTTTGGACAGGGTAATAACGAGCAGTACTTC,CASSFGQGNNEQYF
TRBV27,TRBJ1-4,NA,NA,TGTGCCAGCAGTCCCCGGCAGGGGCAGGAAAAACTGTTTTTT,CASSPRQGQEKLFF
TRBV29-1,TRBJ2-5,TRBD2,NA,TGCAGCGGCACTAGCGGAGAGACCCAGTACTTC,CSGTSGETQYF
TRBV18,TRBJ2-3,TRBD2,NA,TGTGCCAGCTCCCGCGCGGGACTAGCGGGAGATTCGGCAGATACGCAGTATTTT,CASSRAGLAGDSADTQYF
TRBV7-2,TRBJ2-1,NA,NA,TGTGCCAGCAGCCTCCGACGGGGTGAGCAGTTCTTC,CASSLRRGEQFF
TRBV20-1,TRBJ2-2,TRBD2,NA,TGCAGTGCTAGTTCCTTCACTAGCGGGAGGGCCTATGGCGGGGAGCTGTTTTTT,CSASSFTSGRAYGGELFF
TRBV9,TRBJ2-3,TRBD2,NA,TGTGCCAGCAGCATTAGCGGGAGGGGCACAGATACGCAGTATTTT,CASSISGRGTDTQYF
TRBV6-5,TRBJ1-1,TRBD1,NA,TGTGCCAGCAGGGCGACAGGGCTTGAAACTGAAGCTTTCTTT,CASRATGLETEAFF
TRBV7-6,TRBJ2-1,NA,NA,TGTGCCAGCAGCTTAACGGCAGGGATTAACTACAATGAGCAGTTCTTC,CASSLTAGINYNEQFF
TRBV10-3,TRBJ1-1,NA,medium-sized,TGTGCCATCAGTGAGCCGGGGGGAAACACTGAAGCTTTCTTT,CAISEPGGNTEAFF
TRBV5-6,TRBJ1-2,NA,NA,TGTGCCAGCAGCTTGCGTCCGGGGTCGTGGAACTATGGCTACACCTTC,CASSLRPGSWNYGYTF
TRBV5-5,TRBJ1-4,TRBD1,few,TGTGCCAGCAGCTCGGGACAGGTACTTGAAAAACTGTTTTTT,CASSSGQVLEKLFF
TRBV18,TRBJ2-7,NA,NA,TGTGCCAGCTCACCCCCATCCCCCACACCCTCCTACGAGCAGTACTTC,CASSPPSPTPSYEQYF
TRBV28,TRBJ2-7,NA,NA,TGTGCCAGCAGTTTACCCCAGGGGACCTTGTACGAGCAGTACTTC,CASSLPQGTLYEQYF
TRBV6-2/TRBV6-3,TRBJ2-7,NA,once,TGTGCCAGCAGTTATCAGGGCTTAACCTACGAGCAGTACTTC,CASSYQGLTYEQYF
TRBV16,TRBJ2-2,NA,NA,TGTGCCAGCAGCCAATCGGGCAGGGGCCCCGGGGAGCTGTTTTTT,CASSQSGRGPGELFF
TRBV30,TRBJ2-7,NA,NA,TGTGCCTGGAGCGCCACGGGCTACGAGCAGTACTTC,CAWSATGYEQYF
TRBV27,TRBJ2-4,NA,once,TGTGCCAGCAGTCCGCACAGGGAAAGCGGTGGCAACATTCAGTACTTC,CASSPHRESGGNIQYF
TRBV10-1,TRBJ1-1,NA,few,TGCGCCAGCAGTGGGGGAGCGGCCACTGAAGCTTTCTTT,CASSGGAATEAFF
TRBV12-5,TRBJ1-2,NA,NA,TGTGCTAGTGGTAGATCGACAGCCAATGGCTACACCTTC,CASGRSTANGYTF
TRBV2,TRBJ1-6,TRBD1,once,TGTGCCAGCAGGGGGCCAGGGGGCACGAATTCACCCCTCCACTTT,CASRGPGGTNSPLHF
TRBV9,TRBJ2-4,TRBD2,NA,TGTGCCAGCAGCGTAGATCGGGGCGGGGGAAACATTCAGTACTTC,CASSVDRGGGNIQYF
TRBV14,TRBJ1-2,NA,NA,TGTGCCAGCAGCCAGATTACAGGCTGGCTGTATGGCTACACCTTC,CASSQITGWLYGYTF
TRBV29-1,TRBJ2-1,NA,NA,TGCAGCGTTGAATATGGAGGCGGCGGGAATTACAATGAGCAGTTCTTC,CSVEYGGGGNYNEQFF
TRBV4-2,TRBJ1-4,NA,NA,TGTGCCAGCAGCCAAGAGAGGGCAACTAATGAAAAACTGTTTTTT,CASSQERATNEKLFF
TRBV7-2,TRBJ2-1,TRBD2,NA,TGTGCCAGCAGCTTAGACGGGAGGCGGAATGAGCAGTTCTTC,CASSLDGRRNEQFF
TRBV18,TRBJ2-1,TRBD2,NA,TGTGCCAGCTCACCGGCTAGGGGAGGGTCCTACAATGAGCAGTTCTTC,CASSPARGGSYNEQFF
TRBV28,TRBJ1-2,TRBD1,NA,TGTGCCAGCAGCCGAGCGGACAGGGAAGGCGTCTATGGCTACACCTTC,CASSRADREGVYGYTF